The sequence of this TCR beta chain was determined in a study of OX40 agonist ivuxolimab in advanced cancers. Assay used: immunoSEQ multiplex PCR; TCRdb lists only in-frame clones, some missing. The repertoire holds tens of thousands of clones, with more than 80% as singletons. This CDR3 has 19 amino acids. Unmatched junction bases numbered 9, after V lost 1 base and J lost 0 bases. Germline assignment: CDR1 SGHRS and CDR2 YFSETQ. The chain links TRBV5-1 to TRBJ2-1, with 11 positions matching TRBD2. The sample in question was CD4+ or CD8+ T cells sorted from blood, obtained in a trial of the OX40 agonist ivuxolimab. The sequence was obtained from an adult with an advanced solid tumor such as melanoma, head and neck, liver or kidney cancer. The CDR3 region has the DNA TGCGCCAGCAGCTTGCGTCGTCTAGCGGGAGGAAGCTCCTACAATGAGCAGTTCTTC. Protein sequence: CASSLRRLAGGSSYNEQFF.